Below, 9 T cell receptor beta chains from the same sample are listed, as sequenced in a study of blood T cell repertoires in COVID-19. Sequencing was performed with immunoSEQ multiplex PCR; in TCRdb, only in-frame clones are kept and a portion is missing. The sample records 300,000 to 350,000 clones, about 87% being singletons. The material sequenced was peripheral blood. These TCRs come from a woman in her forties or fifties with COVID-19, enrolled during active disease.

This clone has only one observation. V and J are TRBV2 and TRBJ2-7; tentatively, D is TRBD1 (6 bases). Germline V gene lookup returns CDR1 SNHLY and CDR2 FYNNEI. The CDR3 consists of 14 residues. V shed 4 bases and J shed 3 bases, with 13 bases lying between them. The CDR3 DNA reads as TGTGCCAGCAGTGGGGGGCGAAATGGCTACGAGCAGTACTTC. It specifies CASSGGRNGYEQYF.

CDR3 nucleotides: TGTGCCAGCAGTCGAGACTGGGTTAGCACCGGGGAGCTGTTTTTT. Translating it yields CASSRDWVSTGELFF. The chain joins TRBV11-2 to TRBJ2-2; D not resolved. In germline, CDR1 is SGHAT, CDR2 FQNNGV. This CDR3 has 15 residues. The germline V and J ends were trimmed by 6 bases and 4 bases, with 15 bases remaining between them.

This chain joins TRBV11-3 and TRBJ1-1; D unresolved. The V and J ends lost 2 bases and 4 bases respectively, with 8 bases between them. CDR3 length: 13 amino acids. Germline CDR1 reads SGHNT; CDR2 reads YENEEA. Here the CDR3 DNA reads TGTGCCAGCAGCTTACTTTCCGGCACTGAAGCTTTCTTT. Translated, it gives CASSLLSGTEAFF.

V and J are TRBV10-3 and TRBJ2-1; 10 nucleotides agree with TRBD2. This CDR3 is built from 17 residues. V lost 2 bases to trimming and J lost 7 bases; unmatched junction nucleotides: 11. The V gene's germline CDR1 is ENHRY and CDR2 SYGVKD. CDR3 DNA sequence: TGTGCCATCAGTGAGACAGAACCGGGACTAGCGAGGAATGAGCAGTTCTTC. Amino acid sequence: CAISETEPGLARNEQFF.

The rearrangement joins TRBV28 to TRBJ1-3; D is uncertain. Germline V CDR1 and CDR2: MDHEN, SYDVKM. Trimming removed 7 bases at V and 3 bases at J, with 13 bases between. The CDR3 sequence is 14 residues long. CDR3 loop: CASTPETLGNTIYF. CDR3 sequence (DNA): TGTGCCAGCACCCCCGAGACACTTGGAAACACCATATATTTT.

V and J are TRBV27 and TRBJ1-5, with D possibly being TRBD1 (5 bases). This CDR3 has 14 amino acids. Germline CDR1 and CDR2: MNHEY and SMNVEV (reference sequence). Deletions cut 6 bases from V and 5 bases from J, with 14 bases between. CDR3 in amino acids: CASSARREDQPQHF. CDR3 nucleotides: TGTGCCAGCAGCGCCCGCAGGGAAGATCAGCCCCAGCATTTT.

The J gene is TRBJ2-1, the V gene TRBV7-9, with D possibly TRBD1 on 6 matching bases. The V gene lost 2 bases and the J gene lost 0 bases, with 11 bases spanning the gap. The germline V gene has CDR1 SEHNR and CDR2 FQNEAQ (reference sequence). The CDR3 covers 16 residues. CDR3 DNA: TGTGCCAGCAGCTTATTCACAGGGATCTCCTACAATGAGCAGTTCTTC. Translated, it gives CASSLFTGISYNEQFF.

The chain carries TRBV27 and TRBJ2-3; D possibly corresponds to TRBD2 (5 bases). Trimming pared 0 bases from V and 0 bases from J, leaving 10 bases between. The CDR3 has 16 residues. From germline, CDR1 is MNHEY and CDR2 SMNVEV (reference sequence). This CDR3 is CASSLSSVTSTDTQYF. The DNA for the CDR3 is TGTGCCAGCAGTTTATCTAGCGTCACGAGCACAGATACGCAGTATTTT.

V usage is TRBV30 and J usage is TRBJ2-3, with TRBD1 matching 8 bases. The CDR3 sequence is 15 residues long. The trim removed 2 bases at V and 1 base at J, leaving 5 bases unmatched. Per the germline V gene, CDR1 is GTSNPN and CDR2 is SVGIG (reference sequence). The CDR3 DNA reads as TGTGCCTGGAGTCGGACAGGGTCAGGCACAGATACGCAGTATTTT. Translated: CAWSRTGSGTDTQYF.